This T cell receptor beta chain was obtained from a study of Tregs in tolerant kidney transplant recipients. Study-wide context: Recipients received nonmyeloablative bone marrow transplants from related graft donors, with transient mixed chimerism.

Broader study findings: For some patients, primers changed over time, blocking nucleotide-level comparison. Activated donor B cell expansion appeared to reveal the most relevant donor-specific TCRbeta repertoire.

Notes on this clone: Its antigen remains unknown. The read gets to within 3 residues of the CDR3 end, and the germline J gene fills in the rest.

CD4+CD25+CD127- Tregs, CD4+CD25- non-Tregs, CD4 and CD8 cells were sorted. CDR3 size: 16 residues. Germline loops: CDR1 SNHLY, CDR2 FYNNEI. Trimming left V 7 bases short and J 4 bases short, with 22 bases between. Assay: immunoSEQ multiplex PCR; the TCRdb copy retains only in-frame clones and omits some. The sample includes about 48,000 clones. V gene TRBV2 combines with J gene TRBJ1-1, with D perhaps TRBD1 (6 bases). Sample: CD4+ T cells from blood, taken before the transplant. The TCR originated in a human donor who received a combined kidney and bone marrow transplant. The CDR3 reads CASISMAGEGGTEAFF. Incomplete CDR3 DNA: TGTGCCAGCATTTCAATGGCAGGGGAGGGTGGCACTGAA.